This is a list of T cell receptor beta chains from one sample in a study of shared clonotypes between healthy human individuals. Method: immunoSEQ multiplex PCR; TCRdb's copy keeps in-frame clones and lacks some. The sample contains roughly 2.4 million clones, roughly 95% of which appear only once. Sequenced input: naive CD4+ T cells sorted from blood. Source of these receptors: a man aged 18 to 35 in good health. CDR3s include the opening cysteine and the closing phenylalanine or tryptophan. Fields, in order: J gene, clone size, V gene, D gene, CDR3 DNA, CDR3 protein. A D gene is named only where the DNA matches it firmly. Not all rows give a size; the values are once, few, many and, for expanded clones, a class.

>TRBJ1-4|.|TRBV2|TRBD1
TGTGCCAGCAGTCAGACAGGGGCTCCATCTAATGAAAAACTGTTTTTT
CASSQTGAPSNEKLFF
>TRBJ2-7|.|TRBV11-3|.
TGTGCCAGCCCCTCTGACAGAGACTACGAGCAGTACTTC
CASPSDRDYEQYF
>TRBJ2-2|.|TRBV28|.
TGTGCCAGCAGTTTACCCACCTCGGGGAACACCGGGGAGCTGTTTTTT
CASSLPTSGNTGELFF
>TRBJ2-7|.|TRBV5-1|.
TGCGCCAGCAGCTTGAATTCGGCCTACGAGCAGTACTTC
CASSLNSAYEQYF
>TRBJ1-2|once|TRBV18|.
TGTGCCAGCTCAGAGGGAGGTGATGGCTACACCTTC
CASSEGGDGYTF
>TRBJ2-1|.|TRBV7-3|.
TGTGCCAGCAGCGCGCAGCAGGGGGGCCGCCATGAGCAGTTCTTC
CASSAQQGGRHEQFF
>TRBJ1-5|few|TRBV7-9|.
TGTGCCAGCAGCCCCATCGATGGGGCCCAGCATTTT
CASSPIDGAQHF
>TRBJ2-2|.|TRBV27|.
TGTGCCAGCAGTTTATTTCATAAAGCGGCCAACACCGGGGAGCTGTTTTTT
CASSLFHKAANTGELFF
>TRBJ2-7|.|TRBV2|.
TGTGCCAGCACCGACGGAAGTTACTACGAGCAGTACTTC
CASTDGSYYEQYF
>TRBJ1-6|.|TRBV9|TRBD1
TGTGCCAGCAGCCCCCAAGACAGGGCTCTATCACCCCTCCACTTT
CASSPQDRALSPLHF
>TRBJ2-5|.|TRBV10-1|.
TGCGCCAGCAGTGAAGGCAACCAAGAGACCCAGTACTTC
CASSEGNQETQYF
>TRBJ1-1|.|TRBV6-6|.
TGTGCCAGCAGTTCCGGCCTACGGAACACTGAAGCTTTCTTT
CASSSGLRNTEAFF
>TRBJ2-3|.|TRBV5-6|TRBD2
TGTGCCAGCAGCCTGACTAGCGGGGGGGCAGATACGCAGTATTTT
CASSLTSGGADTQYF
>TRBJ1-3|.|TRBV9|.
TGTGCCAGCAGCGTAACTTGGGGCTCTGGAAACACCATATATTTT
CASSVTWGSGNTIYF
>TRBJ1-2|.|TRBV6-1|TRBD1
TGTGCCAGCAGTGAAGCAATAGGGACAGGGGGTTGGATTCGAGATGGCTACACCTTC
CASSEAIGTGGWIRDGYTF
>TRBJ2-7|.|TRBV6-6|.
TGTGCCAGCAACCAATGGGGTTCCACCTCCTACGAGCAGTACTTC
CASNQWGSTSYEQYF
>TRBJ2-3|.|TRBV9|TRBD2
TGTGCCAGCAGCGTAGCAGCGGGAGGGTTTGCAGATACGCAGTATTTT
CASSVAAGGFADTQYF
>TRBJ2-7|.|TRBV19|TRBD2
TGTGCCAGTAGTATAACTAGCGGGGAACATTACGAGCAGTACTTC
CASSITSGEHYEQYF
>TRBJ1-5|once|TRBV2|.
TGTGCCAGCAGTGACAGGGGCGGTAGCAATCAGCCCCAGCATTTT
CASSDRGGSNQPQHF
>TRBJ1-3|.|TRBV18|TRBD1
TGTGCCAGCTCACCCGGACAGGGGATAAACACCATATATTTT
CASSPGQGINTIYF
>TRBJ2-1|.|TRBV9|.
TGTGCCAGCAGCGTAGACCCGGCCAATGAGCAGTTCTTC
CASSVDPANEQFF
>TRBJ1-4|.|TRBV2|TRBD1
TGTGCCAGCAGTCAAAGACAGGGGCCTAATGAAAAACTGTTTTTT
CASSQRQGPNEKLFF
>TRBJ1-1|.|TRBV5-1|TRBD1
TGCGCCAGCAGCCGGGACAGTCTGAACACTGAAGCTTTCTTT
CASSRDSLNTEAFF
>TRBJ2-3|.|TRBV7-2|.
TGTGCCAGCAGCCCTCGACTCGTCACAGATACGCAGTATTTT
CASSPRLVTDTQYF
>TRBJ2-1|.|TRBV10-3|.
TGTGCCATCAGTGGTGTGGCCGACAATGAGCAGTTCTTC
CAISGVADNEQFF
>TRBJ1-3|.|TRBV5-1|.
TGCGCCAGCAGCAACCATGGGGGATTAGCCTCTGGAAACACCATATATTTT
CASSNHGGLASGNTIYF
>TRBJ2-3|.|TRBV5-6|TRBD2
TGTGCCAGCAAGGTTAGCGGGAGGGCCACAGATACGCAGTATTTT
CASKVSGRATDTQYF
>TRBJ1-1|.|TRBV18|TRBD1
TGTGCCAGCTCACCGGGTCTTAAGGGACAGGGTACTGAAGCTTTCTTT
CASSPGLKGQGTEAFF
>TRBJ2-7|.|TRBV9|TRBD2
TGTGCCAGCAGCGTAGAAGGGACTAGCGGCGAGCAGTACTTC
CASSVEGTSGEQYF
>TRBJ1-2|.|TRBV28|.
TGTGCCAGCAGGCGCCAACGGGCGGAGGGCTACACCTTC
CASRRQRAEGYTF
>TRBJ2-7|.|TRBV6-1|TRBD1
TGTGCCAGCAGTAAAACCGGGACAGAGGCCTACGAGCAGTACTTC
CASSKTGTEAYEQYF
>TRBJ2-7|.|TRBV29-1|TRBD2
TGCAGCGTTGGGACTAGCGGGGGTTACGAGCAGTACTTC
CSVGTSGGYEQYF
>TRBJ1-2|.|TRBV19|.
TGTGCCAGTAGTACTACACAGGAGGTCTATGGCTACACCTTC
CASSTTQEVYGYTF